The T cell receptor (beta chain) described here comes from a study of control samples from healthy donors and cancer patients. V gave up 0 bases and J gave up 2 bases, with 15 bases separating them. Germline assignment: CDR1 SGHKS and CDR2 YYEKEE (reference sequence). This CDR3 contains 16 residues. Clones were sequenced by immunoSEQ multiplex PCR, and TCRdb holds only the in-frame ones, with some missing. The table includes roughly 80,000 clones, around 92% detected once. The sequence was collected from a man aged 50 or older in good health. Material for sequencing was blood. The chain carries TRBV5-5 and TRBJ2-7; D may be TRBD1 (5 bases). The CDR3: CASSLDSGLWPYEQYF. The CDR3 DNA reads as TGTGCCAGCAGCTTGGACTCAGGGTTGTGGCCCTACGAGCAGTACTTC.